Shown below are 24 T cell receptor beta chains from a single sample sequenced in a study of T cell responses to AZD1222 COVID-19 vaccine. Libraries were prepared by immunoSEQ multiplex PCR; TCRdb keeps only in-frame clonotypes and omits some of them. The sample carries approximately 130,000 clones, nearly 90% recorded once. The sample here was peripheral blood, taken 28 days after the second AZD1222 dose. Source of these receptors: an adult who received the AZD1222 COVID-19 vaccine.

The genes are TRBV7-8 and TRBJ2-7; D tentatively reads TRBD1 or TRBD2 (5 bases each). CDR3 length: 14 residues. Trimming cost V 5 bases and J 3 bases, with 14 bases left between them. The germline V gene encodes CDR1 SGHVS and CDR2 FQNEAQ. The CDR3 nucleotides read TGTGCCAGCAGCCCATGGGACCCTGGCTACGAGCAGTACTTC. This sequence encodes CASSPWDPGYEQYF.

V and J are TRBV7-3 and TRBJ2-7; perhaps TRBD1 as D (5 bases). In germline, CDR1 is SGHTA, CDR2 FQGTGA. V lost 1 base, J lost 10 bases, and 14 bases lay in between. The CDR3 consists of 13 residues. This chain's CDR3 is CASSLSDQGKQYF. CDR3 DNA: TGTGCCAGCAGCTTAAGCGACCAGGGAAAACAGTACTTC.

Here the CDR3 DNA reads TGTGCCAGCAGTTCGCAAGAGACCCAGTACTTC. Its protein product is CASSSQETQYF. This chain uses TRBV2 with TRBJ2-5; no clear D. CDR1 is SNHLY, CDR2 FYNNEI, per germline. CDR3 size: 11 residues. The V end lost 5 bases, the J end lost 2 bases, and 3 bases lay between the germline ends.

In its sample, this clone was seen once. The chain combines TRBV6-6 with TRBJ2-7, with D maybe TRBD2 (5 bases). This CDR3 is 13 amino acids long. Between the trimmed V and J ends, which lost 6 bases and 6 bases, there was a span of 15 bases. CDR1 and CDR2 (germline): MNHNY, SVGAGI (reference sequence). In DNA, the CDR3 is TGTGCCAGCAGACTAGAAGGGAGAGGCGAGCAGTACTTC. Its protein is CASRLEGRGEQYF.

V usage is TRBV3-1 (or the pseudogene TRBV3-2) and J usage is TRBJ1-6; D not certain. CDR3 length equals 13 residues. The germline V gene encodes CDR1 LGHDT and CDR2 YNNKEL (reference sequence). V lost 0 bases, J lost 12 bases, and 9 bases lay in between. The CDR3 DNA follows: TGTGCCAGCAGCCAAGAAAGGGCAGAACCCCTCCACTTT. Residues: CASSQERAEPLHF.

The chain couples TRBV27 to TRBJ2-3; 9 nucleotides align to TRBD2. Trimming at V came to 4 bases and at J to 0 bases, leaving 8 bases not matched to a gene. CDR1 MNHEY and CDR2 SMNVEV come from the germline V gene (reference sequence). The length of the CDR3 is 17 residues. DNA of the CDR3: TGTGCCAGCAGTTCAATCATAGCGGGAGCGAGCACAGATACGCAGTATTTT. Its protein is CASSSIIAGASTDTQYF.

CDR3 in DNA: TGTGCCAGCAGAGCAAGCGGGGGGCATATGACCGGGGAGCTGTTTTTT. This encodes CASRASGGHMTGELFF. V gene TRBV5-4 combines with J gene TRBJ2-2; TRBD2 matches 9 bases. Per the germline V gene, CDR1 is SGHNT and CDR2 is YYREEE (reference sequence). The CDR3 covers 16 residues. J lost 5 bases, V lost 5 bases, and 10 bases had no gene match. The entire variable domain, with the rest obtained from reference TRBV5-4 and TRBJ2-2, is as follows: ETGVTQSPTHLIKTRGQQVTLRCSSQSGHNTVSWYQQALGQGPQFIFQYYREEENGRGNFPPRFSGLQFPNYSSELNVNALELDDSALYLCASRASGGHMTGELFFGEGSRLTVL.

This chain uses TRBV5-8 with TRBJ2-1; D tentatively reads TRBD1 or TRBD2 (5 bases each). V gave up 6 bases and J gave up 6 bases, with 22 bases separating them. Germline CDR1 reads SGHTS; CDR2 reads YDEGEE. This CDR3 is built from 16 residues. This chain's CDR3 is CASTIGALARGNEQFF. The CDR3, as DNA: TGTGCCAGCACCATAGGGGCCCTAGCTCGGGGCAATGAGCAGTTCTTC.

V usage is TRBV19 and J usage is TRBJ1-2; D may be TRBD1 (6 bases). V was clipped by 5 bases and J by 8 bases, with 12 bases between them. The CDR3 runs 12 residues. The germline V gene encodes CDR1 LNHDA and CDR2 SQIVND (reference sequence). The CDR3: CASSFGTPGYTF. In DNA, the CDR3 is TGTGCCAGTAGTTTCGGGACACCCGGCTACACCTTC.

V and J are TRBV27 and TRBJ2-7, with TRBD1 matching over 9 bases. CDR1 is MNHEY and CDR2 is SMNVEV in the germline V gene (reference sequence). This CDR3 comprises 17 residues. The junction had 10 bases not matched to a gene; V was cut back by 4 bases and J by 0 bases. The CDR3 loop reads CASSSLGQGPSSYEQYF. The CDR3 nucleotides read TGTGCCAGCAGTTCCCTCGGACAGGGGCCATCCTCCTACGAGCAGTACTTC.

The genes are TRBV7-2 and TRBJ1-1, with TRBD1 as a possible D gene (5 bases). Germline V gene sequence: CDR1 SGHTA, CDR2 FQGNSA. The V end lost 1 base, the J end lost 1 base, and 7 bases lay between the germline ends. CDR3 length: 14 residues. CDR3 sequence (DNA): TGTGCCAGCAGCTTAGGGACATCGAACACTGAAGCTTTCTTT. Its translation: CASSLGTSNTEAFF.

The chain links TRBV24-1 to TRBJ2-1, with TRBD2 identical over 10 bases. The germline V gene encodes CDR1 KGHDR and CDR2 SFDVKD. V dropped 7 bases and J dropped 10; count of bases not matched to a gene: 18. The CDR3 sequence is 17 residues long. CDR3 sequence: CATSRESGAGGLGEQFF. In nucleotides, the CDR3 is TGTGCCACCAGCCGGGAGTCGGGAGCGGGGGGGCTTGGGGAGCAGTTCTTC.

This clone was counted between two and nine times. This rearrangement joins TRBV3-1 (or the pseudogene TRBV3-2) to TRBJ2-7; TRBD1 is a possible D gene (5 bases). Between the trimmed V and J ends, which lost 2 bases and 5 bases, there was a span of 13 bases. The CDR3 runs to 14 residues. Germline values: CDR1 LGHDT, CDR2 YNNKEL (reference sequence). This CDR3 is CASSQLGKGNEQYF. DNA for the CDR3: TGTGCCAGCAGCCAACTAGGCAAGGGGAACGAGCAGTACTTC.

For the CDR3, the DNA is TGTGCCAGCAGCTTAGGACTAGCGGGAGGCTACGAGCAGTACTTC. This translates into CASSLGLAGGYEQYF. This chain joins TRBV7-9 and TRBJ2-7; TRBD2 matches 13 bases. CDR1 SEHNR and CDR2 FQNEAQ come from the germline V gene (reference sequence). The V segment lost 1 base and the J segment 3 bases; nucleotides outside the gene matches: 0. The CDR3 totals 15 residues.

The chain uses TRBV18 and TRBJ2-3; 9 bases line up with TRBD1. Trimming removed 5 bases from V and 4 bases from J; junction bases left unmatched: 7. The germline V gene has CDR1 KGHSH and CDR2 LQKENI. The CDR3 is 15 amino acids. The CDR3 coding sequence is TGTGCCAGCTCAGCCCGGGACAGGGAGCCAGATACGCAGTATTTT. It encodes CASSARDREPDTQYF.

This chain uses TRBV3-1 (or the pseudogene TRBV3-2) with TRBJ1-2; 7 nucleotides line up with TRBD1. J lost 9 bases, V lost 6 bases, and 7 bases had no gene match. Germline V CDR1 and CDR2: LGHDT, YNNKEL (reference sequence). There are 12 residues in the CDR3. This CDR3 reads CASSLTGYSYTF. CDR3 bases: TGTGCCAGCAGTCTGACAGGGTATAGCTACACCTTC.

The chain has TRBV5-4 and TRBJ2-3; TRBD2 aligns across 10 bases. Looked up from germline, CDR1 is SGHNT and CDR2 is YYREEE (reference sequence). The CDR3 extends over 15 amino acids. Trimming removed 4 bases from V and 6 bases from J; junction bases left unmatched: 8. The CDR3 protein is CASSGRTSGVDTQYF. The CDR3 DNA reads as TGTGCCAGCAGCGGGAGAACTAGCGGGGTGGATACGCAGTATTTT.

This clone was seen once. The rearrangement joins TRBV6-1 to TRBJ2-2; 9 nucleotides agree with TRBD1. From germline, CDR1 is MNHNS and CDR2 SASEGT. The CDR3 length is 15 residues. The trim removed 6 bases at V and 1 base at J, leaving 3 bases unmatched. CDR3 in amino acids: CASRPTGGNTGELFF. In DNA form, the CDR3 reads TGTGCCAGCAGACCGACAGGGGGGAACACCGGGGAGCTGTTTTTT.

V is TRBV2 and J is TRBJ1-2; D possibly corresponds to TRBD1 (5 bases). From germline, CDR1 is SNHLY and CDR2 FYNNEI. This CDR3 region has 11 residues. Trimming shortened V by 6 bases and J by 4 bases, and 6 bases separated the two germline ends. CDR3 region: CASRQGYGYTF. CDR3 nucleotide sequence: TGTGCCAGCAGGCAGGGCTATGGCTACACCTTC. The whole variable domain, filled in from reference TRBV2 and TRBJ1-2, reads EPEVTQTPSHQVTQMGQEVILRCVPISNHLYFYWYRQILGQKVEFLVSFYNNEISEKSEIFDDQFSVERPDGSNFTLKIRSTKLEDSAMYFCASRQGYGYTFGSGTRLTVV.

The rearrangement links TRBV9 to TRBJ1-4; perhaps TRBD1 as D (6 bases). The germline V gene encodes CDR1 SGDLS and CDR2 YYNGEE. The V end lost 3 bases, the J end lost 5 bases, and 11 bases lay between the germline ends. The CDR3 is 14 amino acids. CDR3 nucleotides: TGTGCCAGCAGCGCACCCCAGGGGAATGAAAAACTGTTTTTT. Translating it yields CASSAPQGNEKLFF.

A single count supports this clone. V usage is TRBV10-3 and J usage is TRBJ2-3, with D tentatively TRBD2 (6 bases). The V gene's germline CDR1 is ENHRY and CDR2 SYGVKD. The CDR3 totals 15 residues. V dropped 5 bases and J dropped 2 bases, with 14 bases sitting between them. CDR3 in DNA: TGTGCCATCAGTCAAGGGGACTCGCTCACAGATACGCAGTATTTT. Amino acid sequence: CAISQGDSLTDTQYF.

The chain employs TRBV19 and TRBJ2-1, with 7 bases matching TRBD2. Losses at the gene ends were 6 bases for V and 0 bases for J; bases not matched to a gene: 2. Germline V gives CDR1 LNHDA, CDR2 SQIVND (reference sequence). This CDR3 is 14 amino acids long. DNA for the CDR3: TGTGCCAGTAGCGGGACTACCTCCTACAATGAGCAGTTCTTC. Translated, it gives CASSGTTSYNEQFF.

There are a few counts of this clone. This chain uses TRBV4-2 with TRBJ1-4; TRBD1 matches 12 bases. The V gene end was trimmed by 4 bases and the J gene end by 0 bases; junction bases not matched to a gene: 3. The CDR3 sequence is 17 residues long. CDR1 is LGHNA and CDR2 is YNFKEQ in the germline V gene. CDR3 coding DNA: TGTGCCAGCAGCCCGGGACAGGGGGCTTCAACTAATGAAAAACTGTTTTTT. It is translated as CASSPGQGASTNEKLFF.

V and J are TRBV5-4 and TRBJ2-6, with D unclear. V was cut by 4 bases and J by 1 base, with 12 bases left in between. In germline, CDR1 is SGHNT, CDR2 YYREEE (reference sequence). CDR3 length: 16 amino acids. The CDR3 sequence: CASSPGAFSGANVLTF. The CDR3 coding sequence is TGTGCCAGCAGCCCCGGAGCTTTTTCTGGGGCCAACGTCCTGACTTTC. The variable domain in full, completed from reference TRBV5-4 and TRBJ2-6, reads ETGVTQSPTHLIKTRGQQVTLRCSSQSGHNTVSWYQQALGQGPQFIFQYYREEENGRGNFPPRFSGLQFPNYSSELNVNALELDDSALYLCASSPGAFSGANVLTFGAGSRLTVL.